This is a list of T cell receptor beta chains from one sample in a study of T cells in Graves' hyperthyroidism and ophthalmopathy. Via MiXCR, TCRdb re-called the multiplex PCR reads, giving one row per CDR3 protein. The sample has a few hundred thousand distinct CDR3 sequences; 13% to 15% are singletons. Sample: blood. The source is a woman in her sixties or seventies with Graves' ophthalmopathy. The CDR3 runs from the conserved cysteine through the conserved F or W. D genes are given only for firm matches.

NA	TRBJ2-3	15	TRBV7-9	CASSLAGASTDTQYF
TRBD2	TRBJ2-5	17	TRBV2	CASIQGLAGGLSETQYF
TRBD2	TRBJ2-7	15	TRBV28	CASNPGTSTSYEQYF
NA	TRBJ2-4	17	TRBV19	CASSKGQDLLAKNIQYF
TRBD2	TRBJ2-1	16	TRBV5-1	CASSPEAGGPGNEQFF
NA	TRBJ2-5	14	TRBV28	CASSLPLHQETQYF
NA	TRBJ2-1	13	TRBV2	CASRLLERGEQFF
NA	TRBJ2-2	14	TRBV28	CASTSVEGVGELFF
NA	TRBJ2-1	16	TRBV9	CASSVGGQNPYNEQFF
NA	TRBJ2-3	14	TRBV5-1	CASSTGTSTDTQYF
TRBD1	TRBJ1-1	15	TRBV7-9	CASSLLAGGWTEAFF
NA	TRBJ2-1	16	TRBV24-1	CATSDPGTGTYNEQFF
NA	TRBJ1-1	11	TRBV12-5	CANTVNTEAFF
TRBD2	TRBJ2-3	16	TRBV6-1	CASRPQTSGRSDTQYF
NA	TRBJ1-4	16	TRBV5-1	CASTSDQTPTNEKLFF
NA	TRBJ2-5	13	TRBV5-1	CASSLAGMETQYF
NA	TRBJ1-1	13	TRBV18	CASAWGENTEAFF
NA	TRBJ2-7	14	TRBV28	CASSPPRKSYEQYF
TRBD1	TRBJ1-1	16	TRBV5-1	CASSLPGQSMNTEAFF